One T cell receptor beta chain is described in this entry. CDR3 length: 15 residues. Germline V gene data show CDR1 as SGDLS and CDR2 as YYNGEE. Trimming removed 3 bases from V and 0 bases from J, with 12 bases in between. Naive CD8 cells lacked CD45RO and underwent positive selection for CCR7, leaving out terminally differentiated effector memory CD45RA+ cells. The record originates from a study of shared clonotypes between healthy human individuals. Clones were sequenced by immunoSEQ multiplex PCR, and TCRdb holds only the in-frame ones, with some missing. The table includes over 2,000,000 clones, over 85% detected once.

The chain joins TRBV9 to TRBJ1-1, with D maybe TRBD1 (5 bases). Input material: naive CD8+ T cells from PBMCs. This TCR derives from a man in his late teens or twenties in good health. Some clones in this sample may be carry-over from other donors' samples. This CDR3 is CASSDLWDLNTEAFF. CDR3 bases: TGTGCCAGCAGCGACCTGTGGGACCTGAACACTGAAGCTTTCTTT.